Each of the 7 T cell receptor beta chains below was sequenced from the same sample in a study of T cell responses to AZD1222 COVID-19 vaccine. Profiled with immunoSEQ multiplex PCR; TCRdb holds only in-frame clones, not every one. The sample has about 120,000 clones; about nine tenths are singletons. Material: peripheral blood, obtained 28 days after the second AZD1222 dose. The receptor set was obtained from an adult who received the AZD1222 COVID-19 vaccine.

The gene calls are TRBV18 and TRBJ1-5; 7 bases are shared with TRBD1. Germline lookup yields CDR1 KGHSH and CDR2 LQKENI. V lost 1 base to trimming and J lost 1 base; unmatched junction nucleotides: 4. The CDR3 runs 16 residues. Here the CDR3 reads CASSPQPGQSNQPQHF. CDR3 DNA: TGTGCCAGCTCACCACAACCGGGACAGAGCAATCAGCCCCAGCATTTT.

The V call is TRBV11-2, the J call TRBJ1-5; D is ambiguous. Germline lookup yields CDR1 SGHAT and CDR2 FQNNGV. The CDR3 contains 13 residues. Trimming removed 3 bases at V and 1 base at J, with 4 bases between. The CDR3 nucleotides are TGTGCCAGCAGCTTTGGCAGCAATCAGCCCCAGCATTTT. This translates into CASSFGSNQPQHF.

This chain uses TRBV6-5 with TRBJ1-4, with TRBD1 identical over 7 bases. The germline gives CDR1 MNHEY, CDR2 SVGAGI. J gave up 4 bases and V 6 bases, and 8 bases lay outside the gene matches. The CDR3 is 15 residues long. The CDR3 sequence: CASSSRQGLNEKLFF. CDR3 coding DNA: TGTGCCAGCAGCAGTAGACAGGGCCTTAATGAAAAACTGTTTTTT.

V gene TRBV5-6 combines with J gene TRBJ1-2; maybe TRBD1 (5 bases). There are 13 residues in the CDR3. Per the germline V gene, CDR1 is SGHDT and CDR2 is YYEEEE. Trimming took off 2 bases at V and 4 bases at J, with 9 bases between the two ends. The chain's CDR3 is CASSFFGGYGYTF. As DNA, the CDR3 is TGTGCCAGCAGCTTCTTCGGGGGCTATGGCTACACCTTC.

The chain joins TRBV27 to TRBJ1-2, with D perhaps TRBD1 (6 bases). The germline gives CDR1 MNHEY, CDR2 SMNVEV (reference sequence). V was clipped by 9 bases and J by 0 bases, with 14 bases between them. CDR3 length equals 14 residues. The CDR3 region is CASRIGGTNYGYTF. DNA of the CDR3: TGTGCCAGTAGAATAGGGGGTACTAACTATGGCTACACCTTC.

This rearrangement joins TRBV5-1 to TRBJ2-5, with TRBD2 identical over 7 bases. Germline assignment: CDR1 SGHRS and CDR2 YFSETQ. V lost 0 bases and J lost 5; bases outside the gene matches: 7. The CDR3 has 15 residues. CDR3 in DNA: TGCGCCAGCAGCTTGGAGGGGACTAAGGTGGAGACCCAGTACTTC. Encoded protein: CASSLEGTKVETQYF.

The gene calls are TRBV19 and TRBJ1-5, with TRBD1 matching over 9 bases. In germline, CDR1 is LNHDA, CDR2 SQIVND (reference sequence). Trimming cost V 7 bases and J 9 bases; bases outside gene matches: 7. CDR3 size: 13 residues. CDR3 region: CASIDRGGGPQHF. DNA for the CDR3: TGTGCCAGTATCGACAGGGGGGGCGGGCCCCAGCATTTT.